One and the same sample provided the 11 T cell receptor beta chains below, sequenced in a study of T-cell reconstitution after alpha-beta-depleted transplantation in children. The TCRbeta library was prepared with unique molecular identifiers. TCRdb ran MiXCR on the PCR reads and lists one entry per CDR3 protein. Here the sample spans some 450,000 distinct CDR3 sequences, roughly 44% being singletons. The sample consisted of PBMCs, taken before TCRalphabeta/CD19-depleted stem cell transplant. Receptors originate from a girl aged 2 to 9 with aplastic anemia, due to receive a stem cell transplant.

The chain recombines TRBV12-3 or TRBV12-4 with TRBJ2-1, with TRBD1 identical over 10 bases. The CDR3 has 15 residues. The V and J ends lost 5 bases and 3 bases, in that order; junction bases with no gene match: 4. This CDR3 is CASSHRDRGYNEQFF. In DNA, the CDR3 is TGTGCCAGCAGTCACCGGGACAGGGGCTACAATGAGCAGTTCTTC.

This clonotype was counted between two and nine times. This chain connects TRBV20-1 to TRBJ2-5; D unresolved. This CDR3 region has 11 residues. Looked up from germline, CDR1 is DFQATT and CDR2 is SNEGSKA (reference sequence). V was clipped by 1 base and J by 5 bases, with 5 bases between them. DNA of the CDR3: TGCAGTGCTAGAGCCAGCGAGACCCAGTACTTC. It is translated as CSARASETQYF.

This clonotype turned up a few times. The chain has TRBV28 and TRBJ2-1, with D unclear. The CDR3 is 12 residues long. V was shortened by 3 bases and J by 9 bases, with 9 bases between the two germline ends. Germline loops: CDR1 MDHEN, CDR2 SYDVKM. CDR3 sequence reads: CASSFSRLEQFF. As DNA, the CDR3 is TGTGCCAGCAGTTTTAGCAGGCTTGAGCAGTTCTTC. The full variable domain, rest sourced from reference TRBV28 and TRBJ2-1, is DVKVTQSSRYLVKRTGEKVFLECVQDMDHENMFWYRQDPGLGLRLIYFSYDVKMKEKGDIPEGYSVSREKKERFSLILESASTNQTSMYLCASSFSRLEQFFGPGTRLTVL.

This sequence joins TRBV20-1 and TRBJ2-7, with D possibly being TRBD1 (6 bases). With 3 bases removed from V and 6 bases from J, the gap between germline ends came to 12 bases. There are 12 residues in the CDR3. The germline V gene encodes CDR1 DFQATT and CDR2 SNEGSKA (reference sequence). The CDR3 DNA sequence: TGCAGTGCTAGGGGTCAGGGGTTCGAGCAGTACTTC. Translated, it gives CSARGQGFEQYF.

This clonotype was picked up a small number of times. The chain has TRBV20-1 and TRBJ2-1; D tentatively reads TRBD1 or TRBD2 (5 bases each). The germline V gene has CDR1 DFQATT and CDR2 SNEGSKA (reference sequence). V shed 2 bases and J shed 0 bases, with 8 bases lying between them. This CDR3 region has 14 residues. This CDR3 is CSARRDASYNEQFF. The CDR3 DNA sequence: TGCAGTGCTAGAAGGGACGCCTCCTACAATGAGCAGTTCTTC.

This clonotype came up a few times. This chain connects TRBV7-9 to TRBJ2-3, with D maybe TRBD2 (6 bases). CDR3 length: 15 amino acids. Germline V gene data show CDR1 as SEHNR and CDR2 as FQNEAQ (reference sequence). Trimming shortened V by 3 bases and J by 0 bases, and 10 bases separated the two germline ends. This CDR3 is CASSFDGTSTDTQYF. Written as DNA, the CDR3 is TGTGCCAGCAGCTTCGACGGGACTAGCACAGATACGCAGTATTTT.

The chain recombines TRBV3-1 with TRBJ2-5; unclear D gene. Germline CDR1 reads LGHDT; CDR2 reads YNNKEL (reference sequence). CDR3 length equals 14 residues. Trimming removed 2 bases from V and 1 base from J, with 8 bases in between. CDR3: CASSQSARQETQYF. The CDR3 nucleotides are TGTGCCAGCAGCCAAAGCGCACGCCAAGAGACCCAGTACTTC.

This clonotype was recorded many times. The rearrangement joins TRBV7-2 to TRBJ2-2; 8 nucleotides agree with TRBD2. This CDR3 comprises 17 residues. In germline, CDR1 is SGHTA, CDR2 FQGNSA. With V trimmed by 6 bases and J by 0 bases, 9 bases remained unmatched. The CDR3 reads CASRPGLAGTNTGELFF. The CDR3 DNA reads TGTGCCAGCAGGCCCGGTCTAGCGGGTACGAACACCGGGGAGCTGTTTTTT.

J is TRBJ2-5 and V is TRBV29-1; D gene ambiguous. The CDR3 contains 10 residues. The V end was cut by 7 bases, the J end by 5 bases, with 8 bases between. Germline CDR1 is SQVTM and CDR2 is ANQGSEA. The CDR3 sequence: CSAEGETQYF. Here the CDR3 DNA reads TGCAGCGCCGAAGGGGAGACCCAGTACTTC.

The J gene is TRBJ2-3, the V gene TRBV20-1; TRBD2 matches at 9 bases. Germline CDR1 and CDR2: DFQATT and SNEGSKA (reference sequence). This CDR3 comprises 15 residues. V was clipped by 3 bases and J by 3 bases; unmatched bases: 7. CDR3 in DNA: TGCAGTGCTAGCGGCGGGGGGGCTAGAACAGATACGCAGTATTTT. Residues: CSASGGGARTDTQYF.

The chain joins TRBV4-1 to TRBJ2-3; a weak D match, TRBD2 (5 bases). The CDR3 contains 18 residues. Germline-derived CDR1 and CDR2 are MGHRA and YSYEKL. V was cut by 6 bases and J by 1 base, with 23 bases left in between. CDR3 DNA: TGCGCCAGCAGTGGTCCCCTGCCAGGAGGCTCGCGCACAGATACGCAGTATTTT. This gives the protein CASSGPLPGGSRTDTQYF.